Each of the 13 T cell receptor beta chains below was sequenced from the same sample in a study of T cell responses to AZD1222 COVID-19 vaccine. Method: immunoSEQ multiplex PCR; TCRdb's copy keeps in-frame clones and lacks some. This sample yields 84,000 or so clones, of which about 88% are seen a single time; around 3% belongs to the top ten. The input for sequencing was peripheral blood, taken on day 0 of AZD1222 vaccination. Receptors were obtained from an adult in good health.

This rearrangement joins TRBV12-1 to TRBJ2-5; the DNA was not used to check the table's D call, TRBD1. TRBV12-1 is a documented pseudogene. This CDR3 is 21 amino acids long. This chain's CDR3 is CASSFAYDRVVVESLSETQYF. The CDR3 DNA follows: TGTGCCAGCAGCTTTGCTTATGACAGGGTTGTTGTAGAGTCCCTCTCTGAGACCCAGTACTTC.

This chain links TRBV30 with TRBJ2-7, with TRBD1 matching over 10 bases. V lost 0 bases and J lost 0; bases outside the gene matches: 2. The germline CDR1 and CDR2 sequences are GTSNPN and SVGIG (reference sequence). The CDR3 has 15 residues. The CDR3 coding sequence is TGTGCCTGGAGTGTGGGACAGGGGCCCTCCTACGAGCAGTACTTC. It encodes CAWSVGQGPSYEQYF. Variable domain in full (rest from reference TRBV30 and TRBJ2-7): SQTIHQWPATLVQPVGSPLSLECTVEGTSNPNLYWYRQAAGRGLQLLFYSVGIGQISSEVPQNLSASRPQDRQFILSSKKLLLSDSGFYLCAWSVGQGPSYEQYFGPGTRLTVT.

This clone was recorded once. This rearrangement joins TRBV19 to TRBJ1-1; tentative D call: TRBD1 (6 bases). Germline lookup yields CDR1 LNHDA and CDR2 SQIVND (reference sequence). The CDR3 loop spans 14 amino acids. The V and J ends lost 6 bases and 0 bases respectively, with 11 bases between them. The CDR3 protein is CASRGRTVNTEAFF. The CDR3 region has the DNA TGTGCCAGTAGGGGACGGACAGTGAACACTGAAGCTTTCTTT. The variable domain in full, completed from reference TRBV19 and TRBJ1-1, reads DGGITQSPKYLFRKEGQNVTLSCEQNLNHDAMYWYRQDPGQGLRLIYYSQIVNDFQKGDIAEGYSVSREKKESFPLTVTSAQKNPTAFYLCASRGRTVNTEAFFGQGTRLTVV.

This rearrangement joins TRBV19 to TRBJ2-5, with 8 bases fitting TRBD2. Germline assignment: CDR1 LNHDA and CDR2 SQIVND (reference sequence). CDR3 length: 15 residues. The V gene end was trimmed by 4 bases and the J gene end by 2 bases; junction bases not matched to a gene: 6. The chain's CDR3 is CASSSGLARQETQYF. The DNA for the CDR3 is TGTGCCAGTAGTAGTGGACTAGCTAGGCAAGAGACCCAGTACTTC. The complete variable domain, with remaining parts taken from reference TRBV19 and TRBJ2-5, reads DGGITQSPKYLFRKEGQNVTLSCEQNLNHDAMYWYRQDPGQGLRLIYYSQIVNDFQKGDIAEGYSVSREKKESFPLTVTSAQKNPTAFYLCASSSGLARQETQYFGPGTRLLVL.

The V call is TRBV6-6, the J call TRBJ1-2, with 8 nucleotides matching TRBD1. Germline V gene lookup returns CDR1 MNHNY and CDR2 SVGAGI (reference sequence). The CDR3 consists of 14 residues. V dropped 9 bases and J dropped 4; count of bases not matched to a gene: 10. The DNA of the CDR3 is TGTGCCAGGGGAAGACAGGGGAGCGGCTATGGCTACACCTTC. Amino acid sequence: CARGRQGSGYGYTF.

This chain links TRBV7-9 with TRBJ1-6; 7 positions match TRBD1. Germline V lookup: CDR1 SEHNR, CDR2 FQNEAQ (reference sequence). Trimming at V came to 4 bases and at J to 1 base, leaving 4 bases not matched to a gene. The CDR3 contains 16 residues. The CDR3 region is CASSSGQRSYNSPLHF. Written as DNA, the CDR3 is TGTGCCAGCAGCTCGGGACAGAGGTCCTATAATTCACCCCTCCACTTT.

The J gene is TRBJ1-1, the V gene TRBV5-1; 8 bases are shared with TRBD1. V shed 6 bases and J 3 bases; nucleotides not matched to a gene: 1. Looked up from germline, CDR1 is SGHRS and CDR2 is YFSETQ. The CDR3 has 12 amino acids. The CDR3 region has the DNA TGCGCCAGCACGACAGGGGACACTGAAGCTTTCTTT. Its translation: CASTTGDTEAFF.

CDR3 loop: CASRSTGGAEGSGYTF. CDR3 nucleotides: TGTGCCAGCAGATCGACAGGGGGCGCGGAGGGAAGCGGCTACACCTTC. The gene calls are TRBV28 and TRBJ1-2; 10 nucleotides line up with TRBD1. With 6 bases clipped from V and 8 bases from J, the junction kept 15 bases outside the gene matches. Germline V gene sequence: CDR1 MDHEN, CDR2 SYDVKM. There are 16 residues in the CDR3.

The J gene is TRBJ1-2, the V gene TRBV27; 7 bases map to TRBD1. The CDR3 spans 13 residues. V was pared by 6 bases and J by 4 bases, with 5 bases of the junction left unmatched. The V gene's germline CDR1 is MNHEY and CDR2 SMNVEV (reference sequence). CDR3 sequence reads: CASSDGQVYGYTF. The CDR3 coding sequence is TGTGCCAGCAGCGATGGACAGGTCTATGGCTACACCTTC.

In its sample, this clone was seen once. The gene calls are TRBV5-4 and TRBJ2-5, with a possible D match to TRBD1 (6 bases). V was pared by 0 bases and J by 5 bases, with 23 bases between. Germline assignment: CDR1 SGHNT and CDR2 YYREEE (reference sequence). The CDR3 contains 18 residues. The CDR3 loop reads CASSLAGRQDVSRETQYF. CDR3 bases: TGTGCCAGCAGCTTGGCCGGCAGACAGGACGTTTCCCGGGAGACCCAGTACTTC.

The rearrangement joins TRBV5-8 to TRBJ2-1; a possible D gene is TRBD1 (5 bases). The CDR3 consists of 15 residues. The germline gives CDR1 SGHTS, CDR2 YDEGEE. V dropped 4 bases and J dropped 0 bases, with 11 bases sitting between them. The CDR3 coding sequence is TGTGCCAGCAGCAGGACATCCAGCTCCTACAATGAGCAGTTCTTC. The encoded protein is CASSRTSSSYNEQFF. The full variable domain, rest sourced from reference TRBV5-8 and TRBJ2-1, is EAGVTQSPTHLIKTRGQQATLRCSPISGHTSVYWYQQALGLGLQFLLWYDEGEERNRGNFPPRFSGRQFPNYSSELNVNALELEDSALYLCASSRTSSSYNEQFFGPGTRLTVL.

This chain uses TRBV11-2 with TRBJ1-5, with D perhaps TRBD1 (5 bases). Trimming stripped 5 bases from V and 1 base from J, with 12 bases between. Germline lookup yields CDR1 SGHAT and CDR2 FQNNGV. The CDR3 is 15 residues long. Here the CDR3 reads CASSAGPTSNQPQHF. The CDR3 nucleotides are TGTGCCAGCAGCGCGGGACCGACCAGCAATCAGCCCCAGCATTTT.

The CDR3 region is CSASTQGALSNQPQHF. The CDR3 region has the DNA TGCAGTGCTAGTACACAGGGTGCGCTTAGCAATCAGCCCCAGCATTTT. V usage is TRBV20-1 and J usage is TRBJ1-5; D is perhaps TRBD1 (6 bases). The germline CDR1 and CDR2 sequences are DFQATT and SNEGSKA (reference sequence). V was trimmed by 3 bases and J by 0 bases, leaving 15 bases between them. The CDR3 extends over 16 amino acids.